The 10 T cell receptor beta chains reported below all come from one sample, sequenced in a study of cytomegalovirus exposure and HLA in healthy donors. 13 Jbeta primers and 60 Vbeta primers were used for the PCR. The table came from immunoSEQ multiplex PCR; TCRdb's copy has only in-frame clones and leaves some out. There are about 130,000 clones in the sample; 80% occur only once, and over 3% lies in the top ten. Sequencing was performed on PBMCs. The receptors originated from a woman between 40 and 50 years old in good health and CMV-seronegative.

This chain joins TRBV7-9 and TRBJ1-2; D not resolved. The CDR3 is made up of 13 amino acids. The V end lost 1 base, the J end lost 4 bases, and 7 bases lay between the germline ends. The germline V gene has CDR1 SEHNR and CDR2 FQNEAQ (reference sequence). The CDR3 DNA is TGTGCCAGCAGCTTAGATAACAGCTATGGCTACACCTTC. Protein product: CASSLDNSYGYTF.

This chain joins TRBV2 and TRBJ1-1; TRBD1 aligns across 7 bases. The germline V gene encodes CDR1 SNHLY and CDR2 FYNNEI. CDR3 length equals 13 residues. V was pared by 9 bases and J by 1 base, with 5 bases of the junction left unmatched. CDR3 bases: TGTGCCAGACAAGACAGGGAGAACACTGAAGCTTTCTTT. It codes for CARQDRENTEAFF.

The rearrangement links TRBV19 to TRBJ1-5, with 7 bases fitting TRBD1. Germline V lookup: CDR1 LNHDA, CDR2 SQIVND (reference sequence). This CDR3 contains 14 residues. The J segment lost 4 bases and the V segment lost 5 bases, leaving 5 bases of the junction unmatched. The CDR3 protein is CASSSLQGNQPQHF. The CDR3 coding sequence is TGTGCCAGTAGTTCACTACAGGGGAATCAGCCCCAGCATTTT.

In its sample, this clone was seen a few times. The rearrangement joins TRBV5-6 to TRBJ2-2; 9 nucleotides match TRBD1. The V and J ends lost 4 bases and 4 bases, in that order; junction bases with no gene match: 5. Germline CDR1 and CDR2: SGHDT and YYEEEE. CDR3 length: 15 amino acids. CDR3 loop: CASSADRGRTGELFF. The CDR3 DNA sequence: TGTGCCAGCAGCGCGGACAGGGGACGCACCGGGGAGCTGTTTTTT.

In its sample, this clone was seen a few times. The chain carries TRBV7-9 and TRBJ2-4; D is perhaps TRBD2 (5 bases). V shed 1 base and J shed 5 bases, with 6 bases lying between them. Germline-derived CDR1 and CDR2 are SEHNR and FQNEAQ (reference sequence). This CDR3 has 13 amino acids. CDR3 sequence (DNA): TGTGCCAGCAGCTTAGGAGGGCAAAACATTCAGTACTTC. It specifies CASSLGGQNIQYF.

This chain uses TRBV14 with TRBJ1-6; no clear D. The CDR3 has 15 residues. Trimming shortened V by 1 base and J by 4 bases, and 8 bases separated the two germline ends. Germline V gene sequence: CDR1 SGHDN, CDR2 FVKESK. CDR3 in DNA: TGTGCCAGCAGCCAAGCGCGGCAGTATAATTCACCCCTCCACTTT. This encodes CASSQARQYNSPLHF.

The V gene is TRBV6-5, the J gene TRBJ2-7; 11 bases are shared with TRBD1. V trimming: 6 bases; J trimming: 3 bases; junction bases outside the gene matches: 7. Germline V gene lookup returns CDR1 MNHEY and CDR2 SVGAGI. This CDR3 region has 15 residues. In nucleotides, the CDR3 is TGTGCCAGCAGGCCACCCGGGACAGGGGGCTACGAGCAGTACTTC. Encoded protein: CASRPPGTGGYEQYF.

This chain connects TRBV28 to TRBJ2-3, with D hard to call. CDR3 size: 14 residues. The germline CDR1 and CDR2 sequences are MDHEN and SYDVKM. The ends were cut back, 10 bases at V and 1 base at J, with 15 bases in the middle. The CDR3 DNA sequence: TGTGCCATCAGCCAGGCCCTCGGCACAGATACGCAGTATTTT. Encoded protein: CAISQALGTDTQYF.

The chain links TRBV12-5 to TRBJ1-5; the match to TRBD1 covers 7 bases. After removal of 0 bases from V and 8 bases from J, the junction contained 7 bases not matched to a gene. CDR3 size: 15 residues. Germline-derived CDR1 and CDR2 are LGHNT and FRNRAP. The CDR3 coding sequence is TGTGCTAGTGGTTTGGTACAAAGGGGGCAGGAGCCCCAGCATTTT. Translated, it gives CASGLVQRGQEPQHF.

This clone has more than one count but fewer than ten. The chain is built from TRBV25-1 and TRBJ1-5; TRBD1 aligns across 9 bases. Germline CDR1 reads MGHDK; CDR2 reads SYGVNS. The V segment lost 7 bases and the J segment 1 base; nucleotides outside the gene matches: 2. This CDR3 region has 14 residues. CDR3 amino acids: CASTGTGSNQPQHF. The CDR3 DNA sequence: TGTGCCAGCACCGGGACAGGGAGCAATCAGCCCCAGCATTTT.